This T cell receptor beta chain was recovered during a study of CD8+ T cells in alopecia areata. Sequencing used cDNA as its template, made by extracting RNA and reverse transcribing it. Only in-frame clones appear in the TCRdb table, and some are missing; sequencing was by immunoSEQ multiplex PCR. This sample has 130,000 to 150,000 clones; about two thirds occur once, and the top ten carry 36%. A note on this clone: What it binds is not known.

Sorted out of PBMCs were CD4+ T cells and CD8+ T cells. The study, taken as a whole, reports: Normal scalp showed lower clonality than lesional scalp, especially alopecia totalis/universalis. Scalp specimens additionally yield sequences from normal skin's resident alphabeta T cells.

The material sequenced was CD8+ T cells sorted from blood. The receptor's source is a human donor in good health.

The CDR3 loop is CASSVGDRGYEQYF. The CDR3 nucleotides read TGTGCCAGCAGCGTAGGTGATAGGGGCTACGAGCAGTACTTC. The chain carries TRBV9 and TRBJ2-7, with D maybe TRBD1 (5 bases). Trimming removed 0 bases from V and 3 bases from J, with 10 bases in between. The CDR3 contains 14 residues. Per germline, CDR1 SGDLS and CDR2 YYNGEE.